What follows describes a single T cell receptor beta chain. Seattle patients were enrolled during active infection and followed longitudinally. This record belongs to a study of blood T cell repertoires in COVID-19. The wider study: Nucleic acid was either cDNA or gDNA, and it came from T cells, B-cell-depleted T cells, or PBMCs.

This CDR3 is 13 amino acids long. V was trimmed by 4 bases and J by 6 bases, leaving 10 bases between them. Germline CDR1 reads SGHDN; CDR2 reads FVKESK. In the original workflow: Reference gene primer amplification in the assay estimated nucleated cell counts. The method was immunoSEQ multiplex PCR; TCRdb's version includes in-frame clones alone and lacks a portion of them. V, J and clone size are taken as reported in that table, and D and trimming were inferred from the DNA itself. The repertoire holds some 73,000 clones, with 60% to 80% as singletons. The receptor's source is a man between 70 and 80 years old with COVID-19, enrolled during active disease. The source material was peripheral blood. The J gene is TRBJ2-1, the V gene TRBV14; perhaps TRBD1 as D (6 bases). CDR3: CASSPTGPNEQFF. CDR3 nucleotides: TGTGCCAGCAGCCCTACAGGGCCCAATGAGCAGTTCTTC.